A selection of T cell receptor beta chains follows, all from one sample in a study of T cell changes during pregnancy in multiple sclerosis. Produced via immunoSEQ multiplex PCR; TCRdb's table is partial and in-frame only. Of approximately 30,000 clones listed, approximately 88% were seen once; the top ten hold roughly 0.6%. The sequenced sample was CD4+ T cells from peripheral blood mononuclear cells, obtained in the first trimester of pregnancy. The receptors stem from a female donor in good health, enrolled as a control in a pregnancy study. Both conserved end residues are part of each CDR3. The order of the fields is clone size, V gene, J gene, CDR3 protein. For some rows the clone size is stated as once, few or many, or as a class when expanded; others skip it.

.,TRBV6-1,TRBJ1-1,CASNSRGMNTEAFF
.,TRBV28,TRBJ2-1,CASTIAGASGDNEQFF
once,TRBV7-9,TRBJ2-5,CASSEPVAGETQYF
.,TRBV30,TRBJ2-3,CAWSVFLDLDGTDTQYF
.,TRBV5-1,TRBJ2-7,CASSLSGTGGHEQYF
.,TRBV28,TRBJ1-4,CASSFSSSTNEKLFF
.,TRBV6-6,TRBJ1-2,CASSYTGTGSNGYTF
.,TRBV6-1,TRBJ2-3,CASTGSTDTQYF
.,TRBV7-9,TRBJ2-1,CASSFQPPRNEQFF
.,TRBV6-6,TRBJ2-4,CASSYSASMGKNIQYF
.,TRBV28,TRBJ1-2,CASSNRGRYGYTF
.,TRBV27,TRBJ2-2,CASSLVFTGVNTGELFF
.,TRBV10-3,TRBJ1-5,CAISEDSRGNQPQHF
.,TRBV2,TRBJ2-3,CASRLGQSTDTQYF
.,TRBV7-8,TRBJ2-3,CASSPNRGQGPDTQYF
.,TRBV5-6,TRBJ1-6,CASSLRLGRLAPLHF
.,TRBV9,TRBJ2-1,CASGRGTSGRRLGDEQFF
.,TRBV5-1,TRBJ2-7,CASSLGTPFEQYF
.,TRBV6-6,TRBJ2-5,CASSPTSGGAGETQYF
.,TRBV18,TRBJ1-1,CASSWTDRATEAFF
.,TRBV4-1,TRBJ2-7,CASSQQQGSSYEQYF
.,TRBV28,TRBJ1-5,CASSSLLGTGGGSGNQPQHF
.,TRBV4-2,TRBJ1-2,CASSPGQGLNYGYTF
.,TRBV5-1,TRBJ2-1,CASSSQSSTGGYNEQFF
.,TRBV6-5,TRBJ2-7,CASSYSSPRRGYEQYF
.,TRBV5-1,TRBJ2-3,CASSLGPGQPPDTQYF
.,TRBV5-8,TRBJ2-7,CASSWEVSYEQYF
.,TRBV2,TRBJ1-4,CASSDVGQYATNEKLFF
.,TRBV4-2,TRBJ2-7,CASSQDHGREAYYEQYF
.,TRBV6-5,TRBJ2-1,CASSRSGSSYNEQFF
.,TRBV5-4,TRBJ1-1,CASSSYRSMNTEAFF
.,TRBV6-6,TRBJ2-7,CASSYQGSQYF
.,TRBV5-1,TRBJ2-2,CASSLRGQANTGELFF
.,TRBV7-9,TRBJ1-4,CASSLNQGDEKLFF
.,TRBV27,TRBJ2-6,CASSFTGSSGANVLTF
.,TRBV27,TRBJ2-7,CASSLRTGGRSSGRKWVYEQYF
.,TRBV6-6,TRBJ2-7,CASSPPRTGGNEQYF
.,TRBV21-1,TRBJ2-3,CASSKKISGVDTQYF
.,TRBV30,TRBJ2-3,CAWAKVTWTSGRRKDTQYF
.,TRBV19,TRBJ1-5,CASTVGSQPQHF
.,TRBV30,TRBJ1-6,CAWSGDRGGSPLHF